These T cell receptor beta chains were read from a single sample in a study of blood T cell repertoires in COVID-19. Assay used: immunoSEQ multiplex PCR; TCRdb lists only in-frame clones, some missing. Here the sample spans about 210,000 clones, approximately 84% being singletons. Sequenced: peripheral blood. These receptors all come from a woman aged 45 to 65 with active or convalescent COVID-19. CDR3s include the opening cysteine and the closing phenylalanine or tryptophan. The D gene is left open where the match is weak. Size tells how often a clone was seen (once, few, many) or the class of an expanded clone, and some rows leave it out.

v_gene: TRBV19; abundance: NA; d_gene: TRBD1; j_gene: TRBJ2-2; CDR3aa: CASSSGQGWPGELFF; CDR3nt: TGTGCCAGTAGTTCCGGACAGGGGTGGCCCGGGGAGCTGTTTTTT
v_gene: TRBV19; abundance: few; d_gene: NA; j_gene: TRBJ2-3; CDR3aa: CASSIGGSSIYTDTQYF; CDR3nt: TGTGCCAGTAGTATCGGCGGCAGCTCTATTTACACAGATACGCAGTATTTT
v_gene: TRBV2; abundance: NA; d_gene: TRBD2; j_gene: TRBJ2-7; CDR3aa: CASSMGAGSYEQYF; CDR3nt: TGTGCCAGCAGCATGGGAGCGGGGAGCTACGAGCAGTACTTC
v_gene: TRBV30; abundance: NA; d_gene: TRBD2; j_gene: TRBJ2-1; CDR3aa: CAWINGRAGRQFF; CDR3nt: TGTGCCTGGATAAACGGGAGGGCTGGTCGGCAGTTCTTC
v_gene: TRBV24-1; abundance: NA; d_gene: NA; j_gene: TRBJ2-3; CDR3aa: CATAQGPLTDTQYF; CDR3nt: TGTGCCACCGCCCAGGGGCCCCTCACAGATACGCAGTATTTT
v_gene: TRBV29-1; abundance: once; d_gene: NA; j_gene: TRBJ1-2; CDR3aa: CSVTQGFGYGYTF; CDR3nt: TGCAGCGTAACCCAGGGTTTTGGCTATGGCTACACCTTC
v_gene: TRBV19; abundance: NA; d_gene: NA; j_gene: TRBJ1-1; CDR3aa: CASSISSQGENTEAFF; CDR3nt: TGTGCCAGTAGTATCTCATCACAGGGAGAGAACACTGAAGCTTTCTTT
v_gene: TRBV6-4; abundance: NA; d_gene: NA; j_gene: TRBJ1-3; CDR3aa: CASSQQGSPGNTIYF; CDR3nt: TGTGCCAGCAGCCAACAGGGCTCTCCTGGAAACACCATATATTTT
v_gene: TRBV5-4; abundance: once; d_gene: TRBD2; j_gene: TRBJ2-1; CDR3aa: CASSSTGSGSRGHEQFF; CDR3nt: TGTGCCAGCAGCTCCACCGGGAGCGGGAGTAGAGGGCATGAGCAGTTCTTC
v_gene: TRBV6-5; abundance: NA; d_gene: TRBD1; j_gene: TRBJ2-1; CDR3aa: CASSPVTGQGHEQFF; CDR3nt: TGTGCCAGCAGCCCCGTAACGGGACAGGGCCATGAGCAGTTCTTC
v_gene: TRBV5-1; abundance: once; d_gene: NA; j_gene: TRBJ2-3; CDR3aa: CASSPGQTTDTQYF; CDR3nt: TGCGCCAGCAGCCCTGGACAGACCACAGATACGCAGTATTTT
v_gene: TRBV3-1/TRBV3-2; abundance: NA; d_gene: TRBD1; j_gene: TRBJ2-2; CDR3aa: CASSLLDRGLTGELFF; CDR3nt: TGTGCCAGCAGCCTCCTGGACAGGGGACTTACCGGGGAGCTGTTTTTT
v_gene: TRBV29-1; abundance: NA; d_gene: NA; j_gene: TRBJ1-3; CDR3aa: CSVASSGNTIYF; CDR3nt: TGCAGCGTTGCCAGCTCTGGAAACACCATATATTTT
v_gene: TRBV10-3; abundance: NA; d_gene: NA; j_gene: TRBJ1-2; CDR3aa: CAISDPPPGKGYTF; CDR3nt: TGTGCCATCAGTGACCCCCCTCCGGGAAAGGGCTACACCTTC
v_gene: TRBV11-2; abundance: NA; d_gene: NA; j_gene: TRBJ1-4; CDR3aa: CASSLLDRPRGEKLFF; CDR3nt: TGTGCCAGCAGCTTACTTGACAGGCCCCGAGGGGAAAAACTGTTTTTT
v_gene: TRBV19; abundance: NA; d_gene: NA; j_gene: TRBJ2-1; CDR3aa: CASSDLGQGKWTNLFF; CDR3nt: TGTGCCAGTAGTGATCTTGGGCAGGGTAAGTGGACTAACCTGTTCTTC
v_gene: TRBV28; abundance: NA; d_gene: NA; j_gene: TRBJ1-2; CDR3aa: CASSSSLVSRGYTF; CDR3nt: TGTGCCAGCAGTTCAAGTCTCGTCTCGCGCGGCTACACCTTC
v_gene: TRBV6-5; abundance: once; d_gene: NA; j_gene: TRBJ2-7; CDR3aa: CASRISPGGSGEQYF; CDR3nt: TGTGCCAGCAGGATCTCCCCCGGGGGTTCGGGTGAGCAGTACTTC
v_gene: TRBV10-3; abundance: NA; d_gene: TRBD1; j_gene: TRBJ1-5; CDR3aa: CAIREGLRVYRQGVPECSQPQHF; CDR3nt: TGTGCCATCAGGGAGGGGCTGAGGGTTTATCGACAGGGAGTTCCCGAATGCAGCCAGCCCCAGCATTTT
v_gene: TRBV29-1; abundance: NA; d_gene: TRBD1; j_gene: TRBJ1-1; CDR3aa: CSVRQGLTEAFF; CDR3nt: TGCAGCGTACGACAGGGGCTGACTGAAGCTTTCTTT
v_gene: TRBV7-9; abundance: NA; d_gene: TRBD1; j_gene: TRBJ1-4; CDR3aa: CASSDHGTGYGKEKLFF; CDR3nt: TGTGCCAGCAGCGACCACGGGACAGGGTATGGGAAGGAAAAACTGTTTTTT
v_gene: TRBV5-4; abundance: NA; d_gene: TRBD1; j_gene: TRBJ2-5; CDR3aa: CASSPRPQGAETQYF; CDR3nt: TGTGCCAGCAGCCCACGGCCCCAGGGGGCAGAGACCCAGTACTTC
v_gene: TRBV4-1; abundance: NA; d_gene: NA; j_gene: TRBJ2-7; CDR3aa: CASSQEVGGRGEQYF; CDR3nt: TGCGCCAGCAGCCAAGAAGTAGGCGGGCGGGGCGAGCAGTACTTC
v_gene: TRBV7-9; abundance: few; d_gene: NA; j_gene: TRBJ2-2; CDR3aa: CASSLVQNTGELFF; CDR3nt: TGTGCCAGCAGCTTAGTCCAGAACACCGGGGAGCTGTTTTTT
v_gene: TRBV6-1; abundance: NA; d_gene: NA; j_gene: TRBJ1-5; CDR3aa: CASSESSEGNQPQHF; CDR3nt: TGTGCCAGCAGTGAATCGAGTGAAGGCAATCAGCCCCAGCATTTT
v_gene: TRBV5-4; abundance: NA; d_gene: NA; j_gene: TRBJ2-3; CDR3aa: CASSWGGADTQYF; CDR3nt: TGTGCCAGCAGCTGGGGGGGCGCAGATACGCAGTATTTT
v_gene: TRBV5-4; abundance: NA; d_gene: NA; j_gene: TRBJ1-2; CDR3aa: CASSLGFQGNYGYTF; CDR3nt: TGTGCCAGCAGCTTGGGGTTTCAGGGGAACTATGGCTACACCTTC
v_gene: TRBV12-3/TRBV12-4; abundance: NA; d_gene: NA; j_gene: TRBJ2-1; CDR3aa: CASSLRNEQFF; CDR3nt: TGTGCCAGCAGTTTACGCAATGAGCAGTTCTTC
v_gene: TRBV19; abundance: NA; d_gene: NA; j_gene: TRBJ1-1; CDR3aa: CASRDRHTEAFF; CDR3nt: TGTGCCAGTAGAGACAGACACACTGAAGCTTTCTTT
v_gene: TRBV5-4; abundance: NA; d_gene: TRBD1; j_gene: TRBJ2-1; CDR3aa: CASSSPGQGLRGFF; CDR3nt: TGTGCCAGCAGCTCACCGGGACAGGGGCTACGTGGGTTCTTC
v_gene: TRBV5-1; abundance: NA; d_gene: TRBD1; j_gene: TRBJ1-1; CDR3aa: CASSLGTGATEAFF; CDR3nt: TGCGCCAGCAGCTTGGGGACAGGGGCAACTGAAGCTTTCTTT
v_gene: TRBV7-9; abundance: NA; d_gene: NA; j_gene: TRBJ2-1; CDR3aa: CASSSQGVYNEQFF; CDR3nt: TGTGCCAGCAGCTCACAAGGGGTCTACAATGAGCAGTTCTTC
v_gene: TRBV27; abundance: once; d_gene: NA; j_gene: TRBJ2-3; CDR3aa: CASSLTGLYTDTQYF; CDR3nt: TGTGCCAGCAGTTTAACCGGTCTATACACAGATACGCAGTATTTT
v_gene: TRBV19; abundance: NA; d_gene: NA; j_gene: TRBJ1-6; CDR3aa: CASCHRVNSPLHF; CDR3nt: TGTGCCAGTTGTCACAGAGTTAATTCACCCCTCCACTTT
v_gene: TRBV6-5; abundance: NA; d_gene: NA; j_gene: TRBJ1-1; CDR3aa: CATTRRENTEAFF; CDR3nt: TGTGCCACCACCCGGCGGGAGAACACTGAAGCTTTCTTT
v_gene: TRBV28; abundance: NA; d_gene: TRBD1; j_gene: TRBJ1-5; CDR3aa: CASSSGGHQPQHF; CDR3nt: TGTGCCAGCAGTTCAGGGGGGCACCAGCCCCAGCATTTT
v_gene: TRBV6-5; abundance: NA; d_gene: NA; j_gene: TRBJ1-1; CDR3aa: CASRAGTYGGTEAFF; CDR3nt: TGTGCCAGCAGGGCAGGGACTTACGGAGGCACTGAAGCTTTCTTT
v_gene: TRBV11-2; abundance: NA; d_gene: NA; j_gene: TRBJ2-3; CDR3aa: CASTTLQGTDTQYF; CDR3nt: TGTGCCAGCACCACTCTCCAGGGCACAGATACGCAGTATTTT
v_gene: TRBV10-1; abundance: NA; d_gene: NA; j_gene: TRBJ1-1; CDR3aa: CASSVRGGRAFF; CDR3nt: TGCGCCAGCAGTGTGAGGGGGGGACGCGCTTTCTTT
v_gene: TRBV7-8; abundance: NA; d_gene: NA; j_gene: TRBJ1-5; CDR3aa: CASSSGAYSNQPQHF; CDR3nt: TGTGCCAGCAGCTCTGGGGCTTATAGCAATCAGCCCCAGCATTTT
v_gene: TRBV5-1; abundance: NA; d_gene: TRBD1; j_gene: TRBJ1-1; CDR3aa: CASSNRGGNTEAFF; CDR3nt: TGCGCCAGCAGCAACAGGGGAGGTAACACTGAAGCTTTCTTT
v_gene: TRBV28; abundance: NA; d_gene: TRBD1; j_gene: TRBJ1-2; CDR3aa: CASSVIQGESYGYTF; CDR3nt: TGTGCCAGCAGTGTTATTCAGGGGGAATCCTATGGCTACACCTTC
v_gene: TRBV28; abundance: NA; d_gene: NA; j_gene: TRBJ2-1; CDR3aa: CASSFPTGSIRFF; CDR3nt: TGTGCCAGCAGTTTTCCCACAGGGTCAATACGGTTCTTC
v_gene: TRBV5-1; abundance: few; d_gene: TRBD2; j_gene: TRBJ2-2; CDR3aa: CASSSPRFAGGAKAGELFF; CDR3nt: TGCGCCAGCAGCTCCCCTCGCTTCGCGGGGGGAGCAAAAGCCGGGGAGCTGTTTTTT
v_gene: TRBV6-5; abundance: once; d_gene: NA; j_gene: TRBJ1-1; CDR3aa: CASSSAGNTEAFF; CDR3nt: TGTGCCAGCAGTTCAGCGGGGAACACTGAAGCTTTCTTT
v_gene: TRBV5-4; abundance: NA; d_gene: NA; j_gene: TRBJ2-2; CDR3aa: CASSPPPGGTGELFF; CDR3nt: TGTGCCAGCAGCCCACCCCCAGGGGGGACCGGGGAGCTGTTTTTT
v_gene: TRBV11-3; abundance: NA; d_gene: TRBD1; j_gene: TRBJ1-1; CDR3aa: CASRPFGQGKAFF; CDR3nt: TGTGCCAGCAGACCATTCGGACAGGGAAAAGCTTTCTTT
v_gene: TRBV5-1; abundance: NA; d_gene: NA; j_gene: TRBJ1-1; CDR3aa: CASSLGAGLNTEAFF; CDR3nt: TGCGCCAGCAGCTTGGGGGCGGGTCTGAACACTGAAGCTTTCTTT
v_gene: TRBV27; abundance: NA; d_gene: TRBD1; j_gene: TRBJ1-4; CDR3aa: CASTSRMLKTGGLGKLFF; CDR3nt: TGTGCCAGCACTTCGCGCATGCTAAAGACAGGGGGGCTCGGAAAACTGTTTTTT
v_gene: TRBV6-5; abundance: NA; d_gene: NA; j_gene: TRBJ2-2; CDR3aa: CASDSGEKSGELFF; CDR3nt: TGTGCCAGTGACAGTGGGGAAAAGAGCGGGGAGCTGTTTTTT
v_gene: TRBV6-5; abundance: NA; d_gene: NA; j_gene: TRBJ2-5; CDR3aa: CASRREETQYF; CDR3nt: TGTGCCAGCAGGAGAGAAGAGACCCAGTACTTC
v_gene: TRBV27; abundance: NA; d_gene: NA; j_gene: TRBJ2-1; CDR3aa: CASSLSGRRKFYNEQFF; CDR3nt: TGTGCCAGCAGTTTATCTGGCCGGCGGAAATTCTACAATGAGCAGTTCTTC
v_gene: TRBV5-6; abundance: NA; d_gene: NA; j_gene: TRBJ2-3; CDR3aa: CASSRTGNTDTQYF; CDR3nt: TGTGCCAGCAGCCGTACGGGTAACACAGATACGCAGTATTTT
v_gene: TRBV2; abundance: NA; d_gene: NA; j_gene: TRBJ1-1; CDR3aa: CASSELGTLNTEAFF; CDR3nt: TGTGCCAGCAGTGAACTCGGGACACTGAACACTGAAGCTTTCTTT
v_gene: TRBV18; abundance: NA; d_gene: TRBD1; j_gene: TRBJ1-2; CDR3aa: CASSQGTGYGYTF; CDR3nt: TGTGCCAGCTCACAGGGGACAGGCTATGGCTACACCTTC